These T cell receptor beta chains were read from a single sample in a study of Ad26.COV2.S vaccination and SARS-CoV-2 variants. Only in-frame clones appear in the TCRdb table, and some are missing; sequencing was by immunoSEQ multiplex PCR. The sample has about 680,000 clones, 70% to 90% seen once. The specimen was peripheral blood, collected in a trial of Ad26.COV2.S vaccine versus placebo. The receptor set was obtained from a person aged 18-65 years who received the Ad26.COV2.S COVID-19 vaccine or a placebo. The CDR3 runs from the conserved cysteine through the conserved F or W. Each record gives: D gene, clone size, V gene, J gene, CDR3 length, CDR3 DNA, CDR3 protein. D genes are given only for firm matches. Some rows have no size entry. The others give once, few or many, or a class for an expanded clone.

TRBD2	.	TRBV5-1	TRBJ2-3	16	TGCGCCAGCAGCTTGGGAGCGGGAGGACGCACAGATACGCAGTATTTT	CASSLGAGGRTDTQYF
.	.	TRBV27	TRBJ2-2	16	TGTGCCAGCAGCCCCACAGGGATAGGCTATAACGGGGAGCTGTTTTTT	CASSPTGIGYNGELFF
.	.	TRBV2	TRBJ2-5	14	TGTGCCAGCAGTAATCAGGGCCCCTCGGAGACCCAGTACTTC	CASSNQGPSETQYF
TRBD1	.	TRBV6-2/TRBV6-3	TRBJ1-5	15	TGTGCCAGCAGTGAGGCGGGACAGGGACGTCAGCCCCAGCATTTT	CASSEAGQGRQPQHF
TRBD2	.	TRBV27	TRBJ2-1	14	TGTGCCAGCAGTTCGACCCTAGCGGGAGCTCAGCAGTTCTTC	CASSSTLAGAQQFF
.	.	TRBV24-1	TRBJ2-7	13	TGTGCCACTCACCCTCCCGACGCATACGAGCAGTACTTC	CATHPPDAYEQYF
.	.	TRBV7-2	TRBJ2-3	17	TGTGCCAGCAGCTTCTTGGGTGCAACTCGGGGCACAGATACGCAGTATTTT	CASSFLGATRGTDTQYF
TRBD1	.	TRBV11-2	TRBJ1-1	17	TGTGCCAGCAGCTTAGCTTCCTGGACAGGGAGGAACACTGAAGCTTTCTTT	CASSLASWTGRNTEAFF
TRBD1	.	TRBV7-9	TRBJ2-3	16	TGTGCCAGCACCAAGAGGGAACAGGGGGCCCACGGTACGCAGTATTTT	CASTKREQGAHGTQYF
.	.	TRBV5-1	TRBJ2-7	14	TGCGCCAGCAGCTTGGGCGCAGCCACCTACGAGCAGTACTTC	CASSLGAATYEQYF
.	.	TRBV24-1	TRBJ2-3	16	TGTGCCACCAGTGATTTACCGGCAAGCGGCACAGATACGCAGTATTTT	CATSDLPASGTDTQYF
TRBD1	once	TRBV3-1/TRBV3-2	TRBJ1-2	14	TGTGCCAGCAGCCAACGGGACAGGGGAGATGGCTACACCTTC	CASSQRDRGDGYTF
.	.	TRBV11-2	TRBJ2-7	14	TGTGCCAGCAGCTTAGGACAGGACCTTGACGAGCAGTACTTC	CASSLGQDLDEQYF
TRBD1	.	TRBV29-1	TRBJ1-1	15	TGCAGCGTTGCTATCCGACAGGGACTGAACACTGAAGCTTTCTTT	CSVAIRQGLNTEAFF
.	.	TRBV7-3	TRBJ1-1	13	TGTGCCAGCAGCTTTGGGGGGAACACTGAAGCTTTCTTT	CASSFGGNTEAFF
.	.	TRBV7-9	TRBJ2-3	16	TGTGCCAGCAGCTCCGGGCCCCCCAGAGTCGTAGATACGCAGTATTTT	CASSSGPPRVVDTQYF
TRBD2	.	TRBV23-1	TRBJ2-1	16	TGCGCCAGCAGTCAATCAACAACTAGCGGGATTGGTGAGCAGTTCTTC	CASSQSTTSGIGEQFF
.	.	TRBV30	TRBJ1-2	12	TGTGCCTGGAGCCCCGAGACAAATGGCTACACCTTC	CAWSPETNGYTF
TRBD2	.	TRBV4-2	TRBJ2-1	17	TGTGCCAGCAGCCAAGAGGAGCGGGGGGACTCCTACAATGAGCAGTTCTTC	CASSQEERGDSYNEQFF
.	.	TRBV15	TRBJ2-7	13	TGTGCCACCAGCAGCGGCCGAACCTACGAGCAGTACTTC	CATSSGRTYEQYF
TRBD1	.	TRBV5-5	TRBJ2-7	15	TGTGCCAGCAGCTTGGTGACAGGGGCTAGCTACGAGCAGTACTTC	CASSLVTGASYEQYF
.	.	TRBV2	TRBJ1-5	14	TGTGCCAGCAGGGGGATTGGGGGCGACGCCAGACAGCATTTT	CASRGIGGDARQHF
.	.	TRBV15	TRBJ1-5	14	TGTGCCACCAGCAGAGAAGGGCTCGTTCAGCCCCAGCATTTT	CATSREGLVQPQHF
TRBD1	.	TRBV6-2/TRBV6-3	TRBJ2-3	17	TGTGCCAGCAGCCCAAAGACAGGGGGAATGAGGACAGATACGCAGTATTTT	CASSPKTGGMRTDTQYF
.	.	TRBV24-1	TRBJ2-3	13	TGTGCCACCAGCCTAGGCGGCACAGATACGCAGTATTTT	CATSLGGTDTQYF
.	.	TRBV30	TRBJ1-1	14	TGTGCCTGGAGTGTTCAGCCAGGGCAGGGTGAAGCTTTCTTT	CAWSVQPGQGEAFF
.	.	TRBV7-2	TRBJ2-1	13	TGTGCCAGCAGCTCTCCCGGGACGACCTGGCAGTTCTTC	CASSSPGTTWQFF
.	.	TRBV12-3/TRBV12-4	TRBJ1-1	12	TGTGCCAGCAGTTTAGGGCCAGGACAAGCTTTCTTT	CASSLGPGQAFF
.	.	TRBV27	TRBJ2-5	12	TGTGCCAGCAGTTCTAGTCGGGAGACCCAGTACTTC	CASSSSRETQYF
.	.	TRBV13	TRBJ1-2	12	TGTGCCAGCAGCTTCGATGGGTATGGCTACACCTTC	CASSFDGYGYTF
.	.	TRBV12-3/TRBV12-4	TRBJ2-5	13	TGTGCCAGCAGTCTCCCAGGGGGAGGGACCCAGTACTTC	CASSLPGGGTQYF
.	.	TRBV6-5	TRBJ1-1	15	TGTGCCAGCAGTTACTCCGGGACACTGAACACTGAAGCTTTCTTT	CASSYSGTLNTEAFF
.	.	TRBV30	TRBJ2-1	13	TGTGCCTGGAGTAAGGGCTACGACAATGAGCAGTTCTTC	CAWSKGYDNEQFF
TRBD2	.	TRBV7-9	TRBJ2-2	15	TGTGCCAGCAGCGGGACTAGCGGGGGCACCGGGGAGCTGTTTTTT	CASSGTSGGTGELFF
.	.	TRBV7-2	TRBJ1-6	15	TGTGCCAGCACGACAGTTAGCTCCTATAATTCACCCCTCCACTTT	CASTTVSSYNSPLHF
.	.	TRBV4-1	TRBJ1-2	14	TGCGCCAGCAGCCAAGGATGGACTAACTATGGCTACACCTTC	CASSQGWTNYGYTF
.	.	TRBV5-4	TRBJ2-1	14	TGTGCCAGCAGCTTAGGCGGTAGCTCGAATGAGCAGTTCTTC	CASSLGGSSNEQFF
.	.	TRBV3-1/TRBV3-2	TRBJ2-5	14	TGTGCCAGCAGTCTGGACGTCGTTACAGGGACCCAGTACTTC	CASSLDVVTGTQYF
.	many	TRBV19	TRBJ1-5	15	TGTGCCAGTAGTATATCGGAGCTGATCAATCAGCCCCAGCATTTT	CASSISELINQPQHF
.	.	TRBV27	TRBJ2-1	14	TGTGCCAGCAGTTTATCCCGAGTAAACAATGAGCAGTTCTTC	CASSLSRVNNEQFF
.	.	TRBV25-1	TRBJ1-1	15	TGTGCCAGCAGAAAAAAGACAGATACTAACACTGAAGCTTTCTTT	CASRKKTDTNTEAFF
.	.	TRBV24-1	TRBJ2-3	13	TGTGCCACCAGTGATGCAGTCACAGATACGCAGTATTTT	CATSDAVTDTQYF
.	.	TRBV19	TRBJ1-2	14	TGTGCCAGTAGTGGCGAACAGGGTTTAAGAGGCTACACCTTC	CASSGEQGLRGYTF
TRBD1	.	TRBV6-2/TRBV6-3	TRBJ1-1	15	TGTGCCAGCAGTGGGGCGGACAGGCCGAACACTGAAGCTTTCTTT	CASSGADRPNTEAFF
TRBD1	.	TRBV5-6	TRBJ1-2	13	TGTGCCAGCAGCCTTGACAGGGGGCAAGGCTACACCTTC	CASSLDRGQGYTF
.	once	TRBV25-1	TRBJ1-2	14	TGTGCCAGCAGCGCCGACGGGGGCGGGTATGGCTACACCTTC	CASSADGGGYGYTF
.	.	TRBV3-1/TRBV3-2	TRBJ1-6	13	TGTGCCAGCAGCCCAACCGGAGGTGCACCCCTCCACTTT	CASSPTGGAPLHF
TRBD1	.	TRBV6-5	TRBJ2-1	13	TGTGCCACCGGGGGGACAGGGTACAATGAGCAGTTCTTC	CATGGTGYNEQFF
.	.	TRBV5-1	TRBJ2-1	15	TGCGCCAGCAGCGCCGTAGGGAGCTCCTACAATGAGCAGTTCTTC	CASSAVGSSYNEQFF
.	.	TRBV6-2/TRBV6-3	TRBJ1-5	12	TGTGCCAGCAGTTACGGGAATCAGCCCCAGCATTTT	CASSYGNQPQHF